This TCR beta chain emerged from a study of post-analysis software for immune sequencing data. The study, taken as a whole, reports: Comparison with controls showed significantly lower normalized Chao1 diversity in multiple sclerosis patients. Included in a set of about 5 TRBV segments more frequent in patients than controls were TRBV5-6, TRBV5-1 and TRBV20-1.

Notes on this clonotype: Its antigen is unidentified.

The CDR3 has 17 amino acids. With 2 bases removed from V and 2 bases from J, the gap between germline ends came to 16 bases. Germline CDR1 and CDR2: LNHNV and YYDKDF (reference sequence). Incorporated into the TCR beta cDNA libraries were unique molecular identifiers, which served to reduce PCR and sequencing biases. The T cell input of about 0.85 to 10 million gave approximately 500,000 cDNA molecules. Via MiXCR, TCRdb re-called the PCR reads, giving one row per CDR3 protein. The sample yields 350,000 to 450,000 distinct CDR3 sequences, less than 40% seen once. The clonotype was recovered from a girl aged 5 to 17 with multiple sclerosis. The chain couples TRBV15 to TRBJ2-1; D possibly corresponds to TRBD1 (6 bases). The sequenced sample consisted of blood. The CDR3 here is CATSRSGQSLTYNEQFF. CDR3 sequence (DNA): TGTGCCACCAGCAGATCCGGACAGTCCTTAACCTACAATGAGCAGTTCTTC.